Listed below are T cell receptor beta chains from one sample, sequenced in a study of human T cells and chemical hapten exposure. TCRdb independently ran MiXCR on the RACE reads; one entry per CDR3 protein. The sample has tens of thousands of distinct CDR3 sequences, approximately 10% seen once; the top ten hold around 2.3%. Sequencing was performed on whole blood, taken in connection with sensitization to the hapten diphenylcyclopropenone (DPC). The receptors shown here come from a man aged 35 to 55 with alopecia areata. Some clones in this sample may be carry-over from other donors' samples. The CDR3 runs from the conserved cysteine through the conserved F or W. The D gene is left open where the match is weak. Size tells how often a clone was seen (once, few, many) or the class of an expanded clone, and some rows leave it out.

v_gene	abundance	d_gene	j_gene	CDR3aa	CDR3nt
TRBV7-9	NA	TRBD1	TRBJ2-3	CASSSDRVTDTQYF	TGTGCCAGCAGCTCGGACAGGGTCACAGATACGCAGTATTTT
TRBV19	few	NA	TRBJ2-6	CASSPDGGASLKSGANVLTF	TGTGCCAGTAGCCCCGACGGAGGGGCGAGTTTAAAGTCTGGGGCCAACGTCCTGACTTTC
TRBV11-2	NA	NA	TRBJ2-7	CASRGDSYEQYF	TGTGCCAGCAGGGGGGATTCCTACGAGCAGTACTTC
TRBV7-2	few	NA	TRBJ2-3	CASSLIEGTDTQYF	TGTGCCAGCAGCTTAATCGAGGGCACAGATACGCAGTATTTT
TRBV20-1	many	NA	TRBJ2-2	CSAPGIGHGELFF	TGCAGTGCTCCTGGCATCGGGCACGGGGAGCTGTTTTTT
TRBV29-1	few	TRBD1	TRBJ2-5	CSVKQGVLQYF	TGCAGCGTGAAACAGGGGGTCCTGCAGTACTTC
TRBV18	few	TRBD1	TRBJ2-7	CASSPRGTGFLYEQYF	TGTGCCAGCTCACCACGAGGGACAGGTTTTCTCTACGAGCAGTACTTC
TRBV11-2	NA	TRBD2	TRBJ2-3	CASSLEVAGGRNTQYF	TGTGCCAGCAGCTTAGAAGTAGCGGGAGGGCGAAATACGCAGTATTTT
TRBV4-1	few	NA	TRBJ1-4	CASSLGGGVGEKLFF	TGCGCCAGCAGCCTCGGAGGAGGGGTTGGTGAAAAACTGTTTTTT
TRBV29-1	few	TRBD2	TRBJ2-1	CSVEGGDSGRPLYEQFF	TGCAGCGTTGAAGGAGGAGATAGCGGGAGACCACTCTATGAGCAGTTCTTC
TRBV4-3	few	TRBD1	TRBJ1-1	CASSRTGRPTEAFF	TGCGCCAGCAGCCGGACAGGACGCCCCACTGAAGCTTTCTTT
TRBV2	NA	NA	TRBJ2-3	CASSEASVNPTDTQYF	TGTGCCAGCAGTGAAGCTTCGGTTAATCCCACAGATACGCAGTATTTT
TRBV15	NA	NA	TRBJ2-7	CATSRVEGAAYEQYF	TGTGCCACCAGCAGAGTGGAGGGGGCGGCATACGAGCAGTACTTC
TRBV7-8	NA	NA	TRBJ2-4	CASSYYRGGAKNIQYF	TGTGCCAGCAGCTATTACAGGGGGGGGGCCAAAAACATTCAGTACTTC
TRBV28	NA	TRBD1	TRBJ1-5	CASSQTDRGNSQPQHF	TGTGCCAGCAGTCAAACGGACAGGGGGAACAGTCAGCCCCAGCATTTT
TRBV7-9	NA	NA	TRBJ2-3	CASSRGIEIEIGDTQYF	TGTGCCAGCAGCAGAGGAATAGAGATAGAAATTGGAGATACGCAGTATTTT
TRBV27	NA	NA	TRBJ2-3	CASSMREGADTQYF	TGTGCCAGCAGTATGAGAGAGGGGGCAGATACGCAGTATTTT
TRBV20-1	few	NA	TRBJ2-7	CSAQKGYGQQTYEQYF	TGCAGTGCTCAGAAGGGTTACGGTCAACAAACCTACGAGCAGTACTTC
TRBV5-6	many	NA	TRBJ2-5	CASSGKWIGQETQYF	TGTGCCAGCAGCGGAAAATGGATCGGGCAAGAGACCCAGTACTTC
TRBV6-2/TRBV6-3	NA	NA	TRBJ2-3	CASIPEIGRGDYTQYF	TGTGCCAGCATCCCCGAAATTGGCCGCGGAGACTATACGCAGTATTTT
TRBV7-8	few	NA	TRBJ1-4	CASSPGAGIAKLFF	TGTGCCAGCAGCCCTGGGGCAGGGATTGCAAAACTGTTTTTT
TRBV30	many	NA	TRBJ2-7	CAWSVLKSYEQYF	TGTGCCTGGAGTGTACTAAAGTCCTACGAGCAGTACTTC
TRBV12-3/TRBV12-4	few	NA	TRBJ2-7	CASSFRRYEQYF	TGTGCCAGCAGTTTTCGAAGGTACGAGCAGTACTTC
TRBV10-3	many	TRBD2	TRBJ2-1	CAISESVVAGGNYNEQFF	TGTGCCATCAGTGAGTCTGTCGTAGCGGGAGGGAATTACAATGAGCAGTTCTTC
TRBV11-2	NA	NA	TRBJ2-3	CASSLDTSSTDTQYF	TGTGCCAGCAGCCTGGACACATCAAGCACAGATACGCAGTATTTT
TRBV7-2	few	NA	TRBJ2-7	CASSLGVGLSYEQYF	TGTGCCAGCAGCTTAGGTGTTGGCCTGTCTTACGAGCAGTACTTC
TRBV24-1	many	NA	TRBJ1-2	CATSGQGLTGQTNEYGYTF	TGTGCCACCAGTGGCCAAGGGTTGACAGGCCAAACCAACGAATATGGCTACACCTTC
TRBV28	few	TRBD2	TRBJ2-1	CASSLSQGGWQFF	TGTGCCAGCAGTTTATCGCAGGGAGGGTGGCAGTTCTTC
TRBV6-2/TRBV6-3	few	TRBD1	TRBJ1-2	CASRDRNHAYGYTF	TGTGCCAGTCGGGACAGGAATCACGCTTATGGCTACACCTTC
TRBV4-2	many	NA	TRBJ2-5	CASSPGELTKETQYF	TGTGCCAGCAGCCCCGGGGAGCTTACGAAAGAGACCCAGTACTTC
TRBV7-2	few	NA	TRBJ2-3	CAIQDTQYF	TGTGCCATCCAAGATACGCAGTATTTT
TRBV12-3/TRBV12-4	few	TRBD1	TRBJ2-3	CASRPGGAIDTQYF	TGTGCCAGCAGGCCAGGGGGCGCGATTGATACGCAGTATTTT
TRBV13	NA	NA	TRBJ2-3	CASSLASHTDTQYF	TGTGCCAGCAGCTTAGCGTCTCACACAGATACGCAGTATTTT
TRBV6-4	NA	TRBD1	TRBJ1-5	CASSSTGGPGQPQHF	TGTGCCAGCAGTTCGACAGGGGGTCCGGGTCAGCCCCAGCATTTT
TRBV28	many	TRBD1	TRBJ2-7	CASSQIGQGGEQYF	TGTGCCAGCAGCCAGATCGGACAGGGCGGGGAGCAGTACTTC
TRBV12-5	NA	NA	TRBJ2-1	CASGLVWGEQFF	TGTGCTAGTGGTTTGGTATGGGGGGAGCAGTTCTTC
TRBV6-1	few	TRBD2	TRBJ2-3	CASGTIGTDTQYF	TGTGCCAGCGGGACTATAGGCACAGATACGCAGTATTTT
TRBV12-3/TRBV12-4	few	TRBD2	TRBJ2-1	CASSSSGRNEQFF	TGTGCCAGCAGTTCTAGCGGGAGGAATGAGCAGTTCTTC
TRBV7-8	few	NA	TRBJ2-5	CASSSHGGKETQYF	TGTGCCAGCAGCTCCCACGGAGGAAAAGAGACCCAGTACTTC
TRBV29-1	few	NA	TRBJ2-3	CSVEADPTDTQYF	TGCAGCGTTGAAGCTGACCCCACAGATACGCAGTATTTT
TRBV20-1	many	NA	TRBJ2-3	CSAKPGLSTDTQYF	TGCAGTGCTAAGCCGGGCCTTAGCACAGATACGCAGTATTTT
TRBV7-8	NA	TRBD1	TRBJ1-1	CASSLTTGGVSTEAFF	TGTGCCAGCAGCTTAACAACAGGGGGCGTGAGCACTGAAGCTTTCTTT